The T cell receptor (beta chain) described here comes from a study of shared T cell receptors in the human thymus. The CDR3 extends over 13 amino acids. Per the germline V gene, CDR1 is SGHRS and CDR2 is YFSETQ. V gave up 0 bases and J gave up 6 bases, with 8 bases separating them. This clone showed up just once. The table came from immunoSEQ multiplex PCR; TCRdb's copy has only in-frame clones and leaves some out. The repertoire holds about 380,000 clones, with 85% to 95% as singletons. The chain links TRBV5-1 to TRBJ2-3; D is perhaps TRBD2 (5 bases). Sequenced: thymocytes. This receptor was obtained from a human donor. The CDR3 reads CASSLAAADTQYF. CDR3 in DNA: TGCGCCAGCAGCTTGGCAGCGGCTGATACGCAGTATTTT.